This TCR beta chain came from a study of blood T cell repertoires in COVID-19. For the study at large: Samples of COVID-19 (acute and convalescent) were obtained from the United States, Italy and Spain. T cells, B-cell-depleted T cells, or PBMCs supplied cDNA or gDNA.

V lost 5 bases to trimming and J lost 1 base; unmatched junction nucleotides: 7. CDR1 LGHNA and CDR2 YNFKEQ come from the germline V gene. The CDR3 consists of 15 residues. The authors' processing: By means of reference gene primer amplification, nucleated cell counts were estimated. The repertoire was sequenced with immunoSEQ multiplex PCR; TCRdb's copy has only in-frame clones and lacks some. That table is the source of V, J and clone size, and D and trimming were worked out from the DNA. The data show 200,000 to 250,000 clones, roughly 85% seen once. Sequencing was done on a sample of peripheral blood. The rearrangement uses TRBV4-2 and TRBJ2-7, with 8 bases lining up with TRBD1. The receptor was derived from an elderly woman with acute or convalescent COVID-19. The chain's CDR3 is CASSERGQASYEQYF. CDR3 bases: TGTGCCAGCAGCGAAAGGGGACAGGCTTCCTACGAGCAGTACTTC.